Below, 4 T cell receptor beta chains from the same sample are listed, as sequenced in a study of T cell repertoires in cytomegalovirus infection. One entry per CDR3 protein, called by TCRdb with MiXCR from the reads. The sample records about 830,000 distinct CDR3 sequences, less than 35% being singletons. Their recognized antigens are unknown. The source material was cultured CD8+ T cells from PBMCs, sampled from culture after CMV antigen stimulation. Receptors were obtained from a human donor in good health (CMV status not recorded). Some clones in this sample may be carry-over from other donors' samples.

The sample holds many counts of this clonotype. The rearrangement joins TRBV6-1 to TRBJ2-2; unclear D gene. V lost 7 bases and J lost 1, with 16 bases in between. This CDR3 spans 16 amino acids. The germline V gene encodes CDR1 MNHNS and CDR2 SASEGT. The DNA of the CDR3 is TGTGCCAGCAATCTCATGTCGAACGAGAACACCGGGGAGCTGTTTTTT. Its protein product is CASNLMSNENTGELFF.

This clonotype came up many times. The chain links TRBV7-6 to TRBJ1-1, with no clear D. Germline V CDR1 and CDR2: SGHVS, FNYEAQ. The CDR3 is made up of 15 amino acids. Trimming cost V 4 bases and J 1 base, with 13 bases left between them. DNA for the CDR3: TGTGCCAGCAGCTCGCCCCCAAACACGAACACTGAAGCTTTCTTT. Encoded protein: CASSSPPNTNTEAFF.

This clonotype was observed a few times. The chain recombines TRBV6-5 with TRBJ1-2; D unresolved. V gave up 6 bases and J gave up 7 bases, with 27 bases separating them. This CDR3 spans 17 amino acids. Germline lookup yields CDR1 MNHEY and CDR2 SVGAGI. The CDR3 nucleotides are TGTGCCAGCAGCGCTAACGCACACGGAATCGGCCTTCGTGGCTACACCTTC. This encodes CASSANAHGIGLRGYTF.

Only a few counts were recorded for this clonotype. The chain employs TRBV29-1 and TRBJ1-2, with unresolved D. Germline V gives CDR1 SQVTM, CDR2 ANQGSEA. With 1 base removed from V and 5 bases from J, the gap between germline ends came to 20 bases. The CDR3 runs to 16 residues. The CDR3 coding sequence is TGCAGCGTTGAAGGGCGAACAAAGCAGGCCCTATATGGCTACACCTTC. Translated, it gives CSVEGRTKQALYGYTF.